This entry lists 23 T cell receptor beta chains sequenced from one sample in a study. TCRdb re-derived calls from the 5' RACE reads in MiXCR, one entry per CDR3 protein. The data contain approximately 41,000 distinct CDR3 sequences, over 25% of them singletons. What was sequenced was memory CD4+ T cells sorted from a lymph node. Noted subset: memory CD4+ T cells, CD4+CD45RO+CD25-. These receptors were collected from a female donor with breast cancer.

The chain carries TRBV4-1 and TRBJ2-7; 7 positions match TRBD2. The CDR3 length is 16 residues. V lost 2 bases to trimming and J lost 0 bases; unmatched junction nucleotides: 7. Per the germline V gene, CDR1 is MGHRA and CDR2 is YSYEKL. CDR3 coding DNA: TGCGCCAGCAGCCAACTGACTAGCTACAGCTCCTACGAGCAGTACTTC. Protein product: CASSQLTSYSSYEQYF.

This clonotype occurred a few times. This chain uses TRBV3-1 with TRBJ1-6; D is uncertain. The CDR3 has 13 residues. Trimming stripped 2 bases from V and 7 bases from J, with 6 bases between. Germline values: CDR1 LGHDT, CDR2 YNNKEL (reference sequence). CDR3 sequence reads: CASSQITNSPLHF. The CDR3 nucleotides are TGTGCCAGCAGCCAAATCACGAATTCACCCCTCCACTTT. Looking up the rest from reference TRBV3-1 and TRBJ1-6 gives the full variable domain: DTAVSQTPKYLVTQMGNDKSIKCEQNLGHDTMYWYKQDSKKFLKIMFSYNNKELIINETVPNRFSPKSPDKAHLNLHINSLELGDSAVYFCASSQITNSPLHFGNGTRLTVT.

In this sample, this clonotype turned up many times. For the CDR3, the DNA is TGTGCCAGCAGTGCCTGGTCACCGGGGGAGCTGTTTTTT. Its protein product is CASSAWSPGELFF. J is TRBJ2-2 and V is TRBV27; D is undetermined. Trimming removed 5 bases from V and 8 bases from J, with 12 bases in between. The CDR3 covers 13 residues. CDR1 and CDR2 (germline): MNHEY, SMNVEV (reference sequence).

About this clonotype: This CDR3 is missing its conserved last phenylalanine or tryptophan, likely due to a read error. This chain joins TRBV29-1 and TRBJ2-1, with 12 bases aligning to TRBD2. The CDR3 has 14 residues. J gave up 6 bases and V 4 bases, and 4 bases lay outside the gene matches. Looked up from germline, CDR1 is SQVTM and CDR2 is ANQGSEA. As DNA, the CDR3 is TGCAGCGTTGGGGGACTAGCGGGTACCAATGAGCAGTTCATC. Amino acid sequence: CSVGGLAGTNEQFI.

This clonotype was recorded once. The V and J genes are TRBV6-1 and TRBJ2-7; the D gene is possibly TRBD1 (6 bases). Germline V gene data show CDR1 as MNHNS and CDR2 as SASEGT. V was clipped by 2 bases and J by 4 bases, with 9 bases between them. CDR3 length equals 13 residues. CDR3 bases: TGTGCCAGCAGTGAAACAGGGACATACGAGCAGTACTTC. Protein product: CASSETGTYEQYF.

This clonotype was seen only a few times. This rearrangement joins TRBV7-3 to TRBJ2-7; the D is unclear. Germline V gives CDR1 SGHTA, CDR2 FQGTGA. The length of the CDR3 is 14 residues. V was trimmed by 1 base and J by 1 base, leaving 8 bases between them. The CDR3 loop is CASSLIGGSYEQYF. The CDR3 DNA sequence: TGTGCCAGCAGCTTAATAGGCGGTTCCTACGAGCAGTACTTC.

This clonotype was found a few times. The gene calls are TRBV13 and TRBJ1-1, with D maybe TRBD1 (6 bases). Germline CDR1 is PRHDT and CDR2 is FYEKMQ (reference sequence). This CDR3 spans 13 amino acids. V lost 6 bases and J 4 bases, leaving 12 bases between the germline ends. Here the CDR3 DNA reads TGTGCCAGCAGGTCCAGAGGGGGCACTGAAGCTTTCTTT. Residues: CASRSRGGTEAFF.

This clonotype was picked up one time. CDR3 in amino acids: CASSYRQGGDGELFF. Here the CDR3 DNA reads TGCGCCAGCAGCTACCGACAGGGGGGAGACGGGGAGCTGTTTTTT. J is TRBJ2-2 and V is TRBV5-1, with 9 nucleotides matching TRBD1. The V segment lost 3 bases and the J segment 7 bases; nucleotides outside the gene matches: 7. The CDR3 sequence is 15 residues long. Germline V gene data show CDR1 as SGHRS and CDR2 as YFSETQ.

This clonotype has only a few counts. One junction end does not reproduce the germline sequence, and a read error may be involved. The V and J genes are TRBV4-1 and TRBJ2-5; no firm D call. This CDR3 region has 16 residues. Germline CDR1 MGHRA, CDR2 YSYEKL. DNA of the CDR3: TGTGCCAGCAGCCAAGGCGTTCTCTCAGGTCCGGAGACCCAGTACTTC. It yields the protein CASSQGVLSGPETQYF.

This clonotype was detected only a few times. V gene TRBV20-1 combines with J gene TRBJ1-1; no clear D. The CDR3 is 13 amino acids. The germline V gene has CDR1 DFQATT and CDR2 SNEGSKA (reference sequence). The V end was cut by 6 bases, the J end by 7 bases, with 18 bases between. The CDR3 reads CSAARQDRLEAFF. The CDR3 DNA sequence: TGCAGTGCCGCCCGGCAGGACCGACTTGAAGCTTTCTTT.

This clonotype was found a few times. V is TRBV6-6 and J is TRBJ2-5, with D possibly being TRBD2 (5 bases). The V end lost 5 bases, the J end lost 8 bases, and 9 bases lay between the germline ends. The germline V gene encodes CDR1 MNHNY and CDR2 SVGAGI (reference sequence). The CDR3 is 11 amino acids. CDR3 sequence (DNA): TGTGCCAGCAGTCCAGACTATACCCAGTACTTC. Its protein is CASSPDYTQYF.

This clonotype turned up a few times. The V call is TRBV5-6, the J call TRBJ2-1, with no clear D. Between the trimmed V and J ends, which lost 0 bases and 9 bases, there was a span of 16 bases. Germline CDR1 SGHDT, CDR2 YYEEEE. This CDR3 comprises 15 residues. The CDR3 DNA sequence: TGTGCCAGCAGCTTGGAGGGTTGGGGTTTGGGTGAGCAGTTCTTC. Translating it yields CASSLEGWGLGEQFF.

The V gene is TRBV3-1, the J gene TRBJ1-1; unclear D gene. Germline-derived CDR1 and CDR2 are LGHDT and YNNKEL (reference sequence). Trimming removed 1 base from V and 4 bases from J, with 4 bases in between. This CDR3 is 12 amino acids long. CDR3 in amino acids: CASSQASTEAFF. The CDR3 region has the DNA TGTGCCAGCAGCCAAGCGTCCACTGAAGCTTTCTTT.

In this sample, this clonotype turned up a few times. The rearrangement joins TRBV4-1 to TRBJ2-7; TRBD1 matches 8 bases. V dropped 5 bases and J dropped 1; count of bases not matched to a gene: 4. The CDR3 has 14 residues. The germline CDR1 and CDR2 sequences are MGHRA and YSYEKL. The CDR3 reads CASSADRGSYEQYF. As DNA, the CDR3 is TGCGCCAGCAGCGCCGACAGGGGATCCTACGAGCAGTACTTC.

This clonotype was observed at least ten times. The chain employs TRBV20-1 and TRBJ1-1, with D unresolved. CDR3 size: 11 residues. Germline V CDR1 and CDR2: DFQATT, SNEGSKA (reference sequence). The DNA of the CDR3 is TGCAGCCAGTTTACGGGCACTGAAGCTTTCTTT. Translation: CSQFTGTEAFF.

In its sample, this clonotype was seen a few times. The CDR3, as DNA: TGTGCCACCAGCCACGGACAGGGACGAATTGTGCAGTACTTC. This codes for CATSHGQGRIVQYF. This chain joins TRBV15 and TRBJ2-7; 8 bases align to TRBD1. The germline V gene encodes CDR1 LNHNV and CDR2 YYDKDF (reference sequence). The length of the CDR3 is 14 residues. The ends lost 5 bases at V and 9 bases at J; junction bases unmatched: 12.

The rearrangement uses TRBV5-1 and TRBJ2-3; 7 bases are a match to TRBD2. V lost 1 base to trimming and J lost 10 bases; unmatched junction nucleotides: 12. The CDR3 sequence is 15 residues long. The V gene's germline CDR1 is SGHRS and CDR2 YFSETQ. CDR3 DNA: TGCGCCAGCAGCTTGACTGGGGCTCTAGCGGATGCGCAGTATTTT. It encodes CASSLTGALADAQYF. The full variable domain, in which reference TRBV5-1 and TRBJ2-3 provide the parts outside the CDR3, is KAGVTQTPRYLIKTRGQQVTLSCSPISGHRSVSWYQQTPGQGLQFLFEYFSETQRNKGNFPGRFSGRQFSNSRSEMNVSTLELGDSALYLCASSLTGALADAQYFGPGTRLTVL.

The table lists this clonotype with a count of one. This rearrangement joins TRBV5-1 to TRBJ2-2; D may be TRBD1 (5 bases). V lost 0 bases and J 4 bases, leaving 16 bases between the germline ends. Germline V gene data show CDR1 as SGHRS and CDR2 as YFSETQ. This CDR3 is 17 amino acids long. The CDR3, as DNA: TGCGCCAGCAGCTTGGTGACAGTTGGAGTGGGCACCGGGGAGCTGTTTTTT. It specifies CASSLVTVGVGTGELFF.

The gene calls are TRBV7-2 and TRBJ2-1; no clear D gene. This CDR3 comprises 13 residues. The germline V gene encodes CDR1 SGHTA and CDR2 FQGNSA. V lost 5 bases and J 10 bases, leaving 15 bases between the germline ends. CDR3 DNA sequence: TGTGCCAGCAGCCCCAGTCGGCGGTGGGAGCAGTTCTTC. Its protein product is CASSPSRRWEQFF.

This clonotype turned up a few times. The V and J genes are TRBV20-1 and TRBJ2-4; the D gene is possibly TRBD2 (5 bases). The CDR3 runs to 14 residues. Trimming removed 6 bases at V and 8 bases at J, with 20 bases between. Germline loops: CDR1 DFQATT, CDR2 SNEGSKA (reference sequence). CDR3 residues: CSAPERREMDIQYF. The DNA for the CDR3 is TGCAGTGCCCCAGAACGACGGGAAATGGACATTCAGTACTTC.

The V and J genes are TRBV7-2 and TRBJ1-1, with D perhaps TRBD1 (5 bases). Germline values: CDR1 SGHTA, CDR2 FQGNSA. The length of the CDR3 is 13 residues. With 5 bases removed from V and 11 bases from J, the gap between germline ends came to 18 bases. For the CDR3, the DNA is TGTGCCAGCAGCGAGTCAGGGATTTGGTGGGCTTTCTTT. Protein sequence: CASSESGIWWAFF.

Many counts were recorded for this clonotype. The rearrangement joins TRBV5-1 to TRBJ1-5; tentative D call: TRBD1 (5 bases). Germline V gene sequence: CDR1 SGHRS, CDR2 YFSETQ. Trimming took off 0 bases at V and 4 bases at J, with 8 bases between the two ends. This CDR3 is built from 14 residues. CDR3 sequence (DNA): TGCGCCAGCAGCTTGGGGGCAGGGAATCAGCCCCAGCATTTT. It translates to CASSLGAGNQPQHF.

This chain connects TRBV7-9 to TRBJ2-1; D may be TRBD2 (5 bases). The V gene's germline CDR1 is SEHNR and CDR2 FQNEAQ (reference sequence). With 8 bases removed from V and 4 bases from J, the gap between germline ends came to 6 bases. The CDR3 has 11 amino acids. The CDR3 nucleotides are TGTGCCAGCGGCGGGTACAATGAGCAGTTCTTC. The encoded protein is CASGGYNEQFF.